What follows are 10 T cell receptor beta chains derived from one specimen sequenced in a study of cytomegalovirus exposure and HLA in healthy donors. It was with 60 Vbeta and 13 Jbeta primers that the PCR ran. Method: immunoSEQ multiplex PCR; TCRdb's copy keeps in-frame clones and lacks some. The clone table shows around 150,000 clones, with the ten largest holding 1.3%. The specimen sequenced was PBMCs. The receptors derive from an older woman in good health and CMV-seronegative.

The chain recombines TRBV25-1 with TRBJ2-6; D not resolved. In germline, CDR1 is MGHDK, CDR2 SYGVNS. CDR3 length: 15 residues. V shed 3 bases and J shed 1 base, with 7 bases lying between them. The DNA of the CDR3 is TGTGCCAGCAGTGACCGCGATTCTGGGGCCAACGTCCTGACTTTC. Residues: CASSDRDSGANVLTF.

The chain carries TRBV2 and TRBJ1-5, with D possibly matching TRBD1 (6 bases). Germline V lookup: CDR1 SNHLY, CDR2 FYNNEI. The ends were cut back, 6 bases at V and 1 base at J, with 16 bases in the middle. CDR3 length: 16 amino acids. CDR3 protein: CASRYRDTASNQPQHF. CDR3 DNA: TGTGCCAGCAGGTACCGGGACACCGCGAGCAATCAGCCCCAGCATTTT.

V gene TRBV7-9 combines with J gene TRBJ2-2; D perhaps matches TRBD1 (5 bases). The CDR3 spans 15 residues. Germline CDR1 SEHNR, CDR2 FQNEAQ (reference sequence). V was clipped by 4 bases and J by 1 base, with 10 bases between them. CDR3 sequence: CASSSPTVNTGELFF. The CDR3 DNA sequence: TGTGCCAGCAGCTCACCGACAGTGAACACCGGGGAGCTGTTTTTT.

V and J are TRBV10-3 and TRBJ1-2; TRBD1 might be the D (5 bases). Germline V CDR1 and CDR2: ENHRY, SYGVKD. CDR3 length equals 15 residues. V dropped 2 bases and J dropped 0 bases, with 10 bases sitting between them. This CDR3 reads CAISEARQSNYGYTF. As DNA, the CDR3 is TGTGCCATCAGTGAGGCCCGACAGTCTAACTATGGCTACACCTTC.

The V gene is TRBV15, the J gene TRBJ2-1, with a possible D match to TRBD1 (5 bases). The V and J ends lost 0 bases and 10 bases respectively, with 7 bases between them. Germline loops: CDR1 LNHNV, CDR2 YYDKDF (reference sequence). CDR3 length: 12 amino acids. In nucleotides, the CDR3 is TGTGCCACCAGCAGAGAAGGGGTGGAGCAGTTCTTC. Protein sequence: CATSREGVEQFF. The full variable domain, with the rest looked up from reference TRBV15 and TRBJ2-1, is DAMVIQNPRYQVTQFGKPVTLSCSQTLNHNVMYWYQQKSSQAPKLLFHYYDKDFNNEADTPDNFQSRRPNTSFCFLDIRSPGLGDTAMYLCATSREGVEQFFGPGTRLTVL.

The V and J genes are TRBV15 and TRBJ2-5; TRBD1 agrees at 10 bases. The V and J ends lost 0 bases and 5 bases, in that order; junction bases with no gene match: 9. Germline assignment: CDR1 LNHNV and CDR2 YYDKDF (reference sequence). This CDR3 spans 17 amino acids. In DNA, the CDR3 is TGTGCCACCAGCAGAGATTGGGGGGGGACAGGGGTGGAGACCCAGTACTTC. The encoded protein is CATSRDWGGTGVETQYF.

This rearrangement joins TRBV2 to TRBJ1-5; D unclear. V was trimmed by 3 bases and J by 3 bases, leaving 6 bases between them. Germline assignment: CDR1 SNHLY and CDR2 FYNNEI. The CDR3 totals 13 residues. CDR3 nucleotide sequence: TGTGCCAGCAGTGACAGGTTCAATCAGCCCCAGCATTTT. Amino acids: CASSDRFNQPQHF.

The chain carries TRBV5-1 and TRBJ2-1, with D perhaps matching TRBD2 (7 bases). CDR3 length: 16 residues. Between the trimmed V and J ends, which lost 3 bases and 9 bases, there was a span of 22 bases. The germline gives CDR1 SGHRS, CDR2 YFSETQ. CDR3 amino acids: CASSYNAGARTAEQFF. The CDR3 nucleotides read TGCGCCAGCAGCTATAACGCGGGGGCCCGAACCGCTGAGCAGTTCTTC.

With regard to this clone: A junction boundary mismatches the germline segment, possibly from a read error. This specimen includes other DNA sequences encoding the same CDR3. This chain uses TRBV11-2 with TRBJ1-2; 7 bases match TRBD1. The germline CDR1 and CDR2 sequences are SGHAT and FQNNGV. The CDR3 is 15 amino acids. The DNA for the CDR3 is TGTGCCAGCAGCTTAGACCCCCAGGGGGTCGGCGGCTACACTTTC. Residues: CASSLDPQGVGGYTF.

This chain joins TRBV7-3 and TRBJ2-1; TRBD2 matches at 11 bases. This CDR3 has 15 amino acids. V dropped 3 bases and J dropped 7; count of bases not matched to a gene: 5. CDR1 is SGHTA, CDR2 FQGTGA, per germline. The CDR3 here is CASSLGSGRANEQFF. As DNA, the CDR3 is TGTGCCAGCAGCTTGGGTAGCGGGAGGGCTAATGAGCAGTTCTTC.